The 3 T cell receptor beta chains reported below all come from one sample, sequenced in a study of shared clonotypes between healthy human individuals. Repertoires were generated with immunoSEQ multiplex PCR, while TCRdb's copy carries only in-frame clones and drops some. Of around 990,000 clones listed, 70% to 80% are singletons. The sequenced sample was memory CD4+ T cells from PBMCs. Subset meaning: CD45RA-negative fraction. All receptors come from a man younger than 35 in good health. Some clones in this sample may be carry-over from other donors' samples.

The chain recombines TRBV28 with TRBJ2-7; 7 bases are shared with TRBD1. V shed 7 bases and J 4 bases; nucleotides not matched to a gene: 7. From germline, CDR1 is MDHEN and CDR2 SYDVKM. This CDR3 comprises 13 residues. The CDR3 protein is CASTPGQRYEQYF. CDR3 DNA sequence: TGTGCCAGCACCCCGGGACAGCGATACGAGCAGTACTTC.

The chain couples TRBV7-2 to TRBJ1-5; D not certain. Germline CDR1 is SGHTA and CDR2 is FQGNSA. Trimming stripped 1 base from V and 1 base from J, with 14 bases between. This CDR3 has 17 amino acids. The DNA for the CDR3 is TGTGCCAGCAGCTTAGGGCCGTCTGGCTCAAGCAATCAGCCCCAGCATTTT. Its protein product is CASSLGPSGSSNQPQHF.

The chain is built from TRBV7-8 and TRBJ1-1; no reliable D call. Trimming cost V 3 bases and J 1 base, with 9 bases left between them. In germline, CDR1 is SGHVS, CDR2 FQNEAQ. The CDR3 consists of 14 residues. CDR3 bases: TGTGCCAGCAGCTTCGGCGGCCCGAACACTGAAGCTTTCTTT. Protein sequence: CASSFGGPNTEAFF.